Below, 12 T cell receptor beta chains from the same sample are listed, as sequenced in a study of identical twins. Using its own MiXCR run on the 5' RACE reads, TCRdb lists one record per CDR3 protein. This table holds about 700,000 distinct CDR3 sequences, about 9.4% found once. The same specimen was also included in a second study, on yellow fever vaccine responses in identical twins.

Input material: PBMCs. All receptors come from a woman aged 18 to 35 in good health.

This clonotype was seen a few times. V usage is TRBV4-2 and J usage is TRBJ2-1, with D possibly being TRBD2 (6 bases). Trimming cost V 0 bases and J 5 bases, with 11 bases left between them. This CDR3 is 15 amino acids long. The V gene's germline CDR1 is LGHNA and CDR2 YNFKEQ. Here the CDR3 DNA reads TGTGCCAGCAGCCAAGAGGACTACTATAACAATGAGCAGTTCTTC. As protein: CASSQEDYYNNEQFF.

The table lists this clonotype with a few counts. The genes are TRBV5-1 and TRBJ2-7, with a weak D call TRBD2 (5 bases). Trimming shortened V by 0 bases and J by 3 bases, and 13 bases separated the two germline ends. CDR1 SGHRS and CDR2 YFSETQ come from the germline V gene. CDR3 size: 15 residues. The CDR3 region has the DNA TGCGCCAGCAGCTTGGAATTCCGGGGTAGCTACGAGCAGTACTTC. Protein: CASSLEFRGSYEQYF. The variable domain in full, completed from reference TRBV5-1 and TRBJ2-7, reads KAGVTQTPRYLIKTRGQQVTLSCSPISGHRSVSWYQQTPGQGLQFLFEYFSETQRNKGNFPGRFSGRQFSNSRSEMNVSTLELGDSALYLCASSLEFRGSYEQYFGPGTRLTVT.

This clonotype was seen a few times. DNA of the CDR3: TGCAGTGCTAGGGTTACGACAGGGGGACAGTTCTTC. This encodes CSARVTTGGQFF. This rearrangement joins TRBV20-1 to TRBJ2-1; TRBD1 matches 9 bases. This CDR3 is 12 amino acids long. The ends lost 3 bases at V and 13 bases at J; junction bases unmatched: 7. Germline CDR1 is DFQATT and CDR2 is SNEGSKA (reference sequence).

This chain connects TRBV3-1 to TRBJ2-3, with TRBD2 identical over 12 bases. This CDR3 has 16 amino acids. Germline CDR1 reads LGHDT; CDR2 reads YNNKEL (reference sequence). V lost 3 bases, J lost 4 bases, and 5 bases stayed unmatched. DNA for the CDR3: TGTGCCAGCAGCCATGATCTAGCGGGAGGGTCAGATACGCAGTATTTT. Residues: CASSHDLAGGSDTQYF.

This clonotype was picked up many times. The rearrangement uses TRBV12-3 or TRBV12-4 and TRBJ2-7; D is possibly TRBD1 (7 bases). Trimming stripped 6 bases from V and 2 bases from J, with 14 bases between. The CDR3 totals 14 residues. The CDR3 nucleotides read TGTGCCAGCAGGGGGGGACAGAAAACCTACGAGCAGTACTTC. Its translation is CASRGGQKTYEQYF.

The genes are TRBV12-3 or TRBV12-4 and TRBJ2-7; D unclear. This CDR3 is built from 14 residues. V gave up 0 bases and J gave up 2 bases, with 8 bases separating them. CDR3 sequence (DNA): TGTGCCAGCAGTTTAGCGAACCGAGCCTACGAGCAGTACTTC. Translation: CASSLANRAYEQYF.

This clonotype was found a few times. This chain joins TRBV12-3 or TRBV12-4 and TRBJ2-1, with TRBD2 matching 8 bases. Germline trimming cut 7 bases from V and 9 bases from J; bases unmatched to any gene: 5. The CDR3 has 12 amino acids. CDR3 loop: CASTAGGGEQFF. The DNA for the CDR3 is TGTGCCAGCACGGCGGGAGGAGGTGAGCAGTTCTTC.

V and J are TRBV4-2 and TRBJ1-4; 10 bases map to TRBD1. The CDR3 is 15 residues long. The J segment lost 6 bases and the V segment lost 3 bases, leaving 4 bases of the junction unmatched. CDR1 is LGHNA, CDR2 YNFKEQ, per germline. The CDR3 sequence is CASSQTGGEDEKLFF. DNA for the CDR3: TGTGCCAGCAGCCAGACAGGGGGCGAAGATGAAAAACTGTTTTTT.

This clonotype was seen a few times. This chain uses TRBV5-1 with TRBJ1-2; perhaps TRBD1 as D (5 bases). The V end lost 0 bases, the J end lost 4 bases, and 13 bases lay between the germline ends. The CDR3 sequence is 15 residues long. Germline V lookup: CDR1 SGHRS, CDR2 YFSETQ. CDR3 sequence reads: CASSLVRPGGYGYTF. The CDR3 nucleotides are TGCGCCAGCAGCTTGGTGAGACCCGGGGGCTATGGCTACACCTTC.

The chain couples TRBV4-2 to TRBJ2-7; D ambiguous. Trimming removed 4 bases from V and 4 bases from J, with 17 bases in between. The CDR3 is 15 amino acids. The germline V gene has CDR1 LGHNA and CDR2 YNFKEQ. The CDR3 nucleotides read TGTGCCAGCAGCCTCCGCTTAGGTCCCTTTTACGAGCAGTACTTC. Encoded protein: CASSLRLGPFYEQYF.

The chain links TRBV6-2 or TRBV6-3 to TRBJ2-5, with 7 positions matching TRBD2. Germline values: CDR1 MNHEY, CDR2 SVGEGT. The CDR3 is 16 amino acids. With V trimmed by 5 bases and J by 5 bases, 14 bases remained unmatched. CDR3: CASSGLGSGFRETQYF. As DNA, the CDR3 is TGTGCCAGCAGTGGCCTTGGTAGCGGGTTCAGGGAGACCCAGTACTTC.

In its sample, this clonotype was seen a few times. This rearrangement joins TRBV5-1 to TRBJ1-2, with TRBD1 matching 7 bases. Trimming took 2 bases from V and 7 from J; bases not matched to a gene: 11. Germline V gene sequence: CDR1 SGHRS, CDR2 YFSETQ. The CDR3 is made up of 15 amino acids. The CDR3 DNA is TGCGCCAGCAGCTTTAGGGGGCTGGAAGAAAGTGGCTACACCTTC. It is translated as CASSFRGLEESGYTF.